This paragraph covers one TCR beta chain sequence. What it binds is unknown. The entry originates in a study of memory CD4+ T cells and cytomegalovirus serostatus. Study context: Donors were healthy Belgian adults, several CMV seropositive and 24 seronegative.

Per the germline V gene, CDR1 is SGHTA and CDR2 is FQGNSA. V lost 5 bases, J lost 8 bases, and 30 bases lay in between. The CDR3 contains 18 residues. Single viable CD3+CD4+CD8-CD45RO+ cells were sorted as the memory CD4+ T cells. Whole-study results and caveats: Of around 160 reported CMV TCRbeta sequences, roughly 70 were found in memory CD4+ repertoires. The CMV-associated TCR signature appears largely within the CD4+ memory repertoire.

Original handling: Out-of-frame sequences were removed, leaving 2,204,828 distinct TCRbeta sequences. Assay used: immunoSEQ multiplex PCR; TCRdb lists only in-frame clones, some missing. V and J calls and clone size are those listed in that table; D and trimming were worked out from the DNA. The table lists almost 45,000 clones, about 80% of them singletons. This sequence originates from an adult in good health and CMV-seronegative. This chain uses TRBV7-2 with TRBJ1-2, with D possibly TRBD1 on 6 matching bases. The sequencing sample was made of memory CD4+ T cells from blood. The CDR3 protein is CASSAANRAGFSLRGYTF. For the CDR3, the DNA is TGTGCCAGCAGCGCTGCAAACAGGGCGGGATTTTCTCTTAGGGGCTACACCTTC. The whole variable domain, filled in from reference TRBV7-2 and TRBJ1-2, reads GAGVSQSPSNKVTEKGKDVELRCDPISGHTALYWYRQSLGQGLEFLIYFQGNSAPDKSGLPSDRFSAERTGGSVSTLTIQRTQQEDSAVYLCASSAANRAGFSLRGYTFGSGTRLTVV.